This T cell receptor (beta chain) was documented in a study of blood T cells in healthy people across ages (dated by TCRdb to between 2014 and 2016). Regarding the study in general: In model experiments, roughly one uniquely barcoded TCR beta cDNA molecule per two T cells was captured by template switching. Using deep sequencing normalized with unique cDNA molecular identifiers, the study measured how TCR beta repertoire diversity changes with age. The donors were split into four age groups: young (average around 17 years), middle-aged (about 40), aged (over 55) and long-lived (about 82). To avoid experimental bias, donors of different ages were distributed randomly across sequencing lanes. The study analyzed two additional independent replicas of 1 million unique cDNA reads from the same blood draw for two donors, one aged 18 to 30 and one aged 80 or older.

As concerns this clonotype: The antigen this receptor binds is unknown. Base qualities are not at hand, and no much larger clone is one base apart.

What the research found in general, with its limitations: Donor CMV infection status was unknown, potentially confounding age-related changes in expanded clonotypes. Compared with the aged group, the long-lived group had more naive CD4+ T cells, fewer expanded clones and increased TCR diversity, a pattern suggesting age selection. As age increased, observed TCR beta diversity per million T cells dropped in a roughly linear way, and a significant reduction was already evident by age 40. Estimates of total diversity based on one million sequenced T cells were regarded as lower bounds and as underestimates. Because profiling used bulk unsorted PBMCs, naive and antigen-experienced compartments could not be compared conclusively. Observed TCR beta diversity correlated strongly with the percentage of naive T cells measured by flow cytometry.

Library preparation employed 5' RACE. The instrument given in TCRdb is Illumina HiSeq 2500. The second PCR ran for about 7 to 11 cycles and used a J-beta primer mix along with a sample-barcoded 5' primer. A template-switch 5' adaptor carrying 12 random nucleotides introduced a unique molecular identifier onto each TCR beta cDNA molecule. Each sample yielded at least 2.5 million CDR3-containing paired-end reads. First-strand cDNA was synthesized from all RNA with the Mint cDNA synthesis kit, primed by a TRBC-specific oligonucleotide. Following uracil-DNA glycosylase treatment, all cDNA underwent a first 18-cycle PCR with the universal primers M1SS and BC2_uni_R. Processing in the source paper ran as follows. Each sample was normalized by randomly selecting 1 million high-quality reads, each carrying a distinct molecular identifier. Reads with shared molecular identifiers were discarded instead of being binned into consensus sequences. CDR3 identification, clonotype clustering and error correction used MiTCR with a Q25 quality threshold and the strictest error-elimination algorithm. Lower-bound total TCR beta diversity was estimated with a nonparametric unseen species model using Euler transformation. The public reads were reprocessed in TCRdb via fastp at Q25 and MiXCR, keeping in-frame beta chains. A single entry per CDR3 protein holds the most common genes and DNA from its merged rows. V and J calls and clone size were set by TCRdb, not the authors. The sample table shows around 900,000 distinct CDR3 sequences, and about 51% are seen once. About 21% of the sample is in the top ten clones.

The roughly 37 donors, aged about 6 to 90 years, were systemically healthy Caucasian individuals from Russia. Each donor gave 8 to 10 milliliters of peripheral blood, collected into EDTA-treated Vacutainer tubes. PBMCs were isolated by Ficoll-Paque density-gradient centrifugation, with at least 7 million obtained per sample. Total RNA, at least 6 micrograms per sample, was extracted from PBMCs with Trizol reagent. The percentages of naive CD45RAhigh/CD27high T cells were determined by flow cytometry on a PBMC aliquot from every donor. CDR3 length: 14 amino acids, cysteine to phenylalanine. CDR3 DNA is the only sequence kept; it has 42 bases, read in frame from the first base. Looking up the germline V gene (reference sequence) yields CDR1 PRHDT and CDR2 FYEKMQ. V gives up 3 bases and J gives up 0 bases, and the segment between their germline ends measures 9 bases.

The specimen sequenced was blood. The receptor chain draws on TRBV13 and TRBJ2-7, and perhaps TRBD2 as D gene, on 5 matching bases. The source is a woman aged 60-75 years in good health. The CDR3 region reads CASSLWRASYEQYF. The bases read TGTGCCAGCAGCTTGTGGCGGGCCTCCTACGAGCAGTACTTC.